The sequence of this T cell receptor beta chain was determined in a study of blood T cell repertoires in COVID-19. Across the study: PBMCs, B-cell-depleted T cells, or T cells provided the cDNA or gDNA that made up the material.

Germline V CDR1 and CDR2: SGHRS, YFSETQ. The CDR3 covers 15 residues. V lost 1 base and J lost 5, with 10 bases in between. Original handling: Reference gene primers were amplified, and this amplification served to estimate nucleated cell counts. Some clones are missing from TCRdb's copy, which holds only in-frame ones; the method was immunoSEQ multiplex PCR. V, J and clone size derive from that table, while D and trimming were established from the DNA sequence. Among some 86,000 clones listed, less than 95% were seen once. The chain carries TRBV5-1 and TRBJ1-6; D uncertain. Sequences were obtained from peripheral blood. The receptor's source is a human donor with active COVID-19. The donor label of this sample is uncertain. This chain's CDR3 is CASSLPAGDNSPLHF. CDR3 DNA: TGCGCCAGCAGCTTGCCGGCAGGCGATAATTCACCCCTCCACTTT.